This T cell receptor beta chain derives from a study of blood T cell repertoires in COVID-19. The table lists this clone with a count of one. Libraries were prepared by immunoSEQ multiplex PCR; TCRdb keeps only in-frame clonotypes and omits some of them. The table records about 310,000 clones, around 87% of them present only once. The V end was cut by 2 bases, the J end by 5 bases, with 7 bases between. This CDR3 has 11 residues. CDR1 and CDR2 from the germline V gene are DFQATT and SNEGSKA (reference sequence). The V call is TRBV20-1, the J call TRBJ2-7, with D perhaps matching TRBD1 (5 bases). The sequence was obtained from a woman in her forties or fifties who had recovered from COVID-19. Specimen: peripheral blood. For the CDR3, the DNA is TGCAGTGCTAGAAAAGGGGACGAGCAGTACTTC. Translation: CSARKGDEQYF.